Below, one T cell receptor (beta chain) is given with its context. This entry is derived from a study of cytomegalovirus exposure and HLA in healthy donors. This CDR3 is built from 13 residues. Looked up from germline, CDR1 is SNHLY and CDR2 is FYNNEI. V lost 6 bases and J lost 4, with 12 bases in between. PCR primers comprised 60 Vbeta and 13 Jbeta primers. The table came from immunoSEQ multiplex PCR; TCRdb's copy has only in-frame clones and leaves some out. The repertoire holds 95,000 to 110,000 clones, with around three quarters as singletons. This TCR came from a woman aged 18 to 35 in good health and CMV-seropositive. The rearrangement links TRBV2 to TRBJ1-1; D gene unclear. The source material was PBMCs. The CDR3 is CASSALPGTEAFF. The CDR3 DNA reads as TGTGCCAGCAGCGCTCTCCCGGGCACTGAAGCTTTCTTT.